Listed here are 26 T cell receptor beta chains from one sample, sequenced in a study of T cell changes during pregnancy in multiple sclerosis. Assay: immunoSEQ multiplex PCR; the TCRdb copy retains only in-frame clones and omits some. Altogether about 8,000 clones are present, approximately 87% being singletons, with the ten largest covering roughly 5.4%. Sequencing used CD8+ T cells from peripheral blood mononuclear cells, obtained in the first trimester of pregnancy. The source of these receptors is a female donor in good health, enrolled as a control in a pregnancy study.

This chain uses TRBV11-2 with TRBJ2-7; perhaps TRBD1 as D (5 bases). The germline V gene encodes CDR1 SGHAT and CDR2 FQNNGV. The CDR3 covers 17 residues. V was cut by 1 base and J by 0 bases, with 16 bases left in between. CDR3 coding DNA: TGTGCCAGCAGCTTAGGGTCAGGTGGACACCTCTCCTACGAGCAGTACTTC. Translation: CASSLGSGGHLSYEQYF.

The CDR3 loop is CASSTDSNQPQHF. Written as DNA, the CDR3 is TGTGCCAGCAGCACAGATAGCAATCAGCCCCAGCATTTT. The rearrangement links TRBV6-1 to TRBJ1-5, with D hard to call. The length of the CDR3 is 13 residues. V was cut by 6 bases and J by 0 bases, with 6 bases left in between. Germline CDR1 MNHNS, CDR2 SASEGT.

Turning to this clone: This sequence may be a read error, since a much larger clone differs from it by one base. Distinct nucleotide sequences in the sample also encode this CDR3. V and J are TRBV6-4 and TRBJ2-3; 8 nucleotides align to TRBD2. Germline values: CDR1 MRHNA, CDR2 SNTAGT. V lost 0 bases and J lost 0; bases outside the gene matches: 2. The CDR3 covers 16 residues. As DNA, the CDR3 is TGTGCCAGCAGTGACTCGGCGGGGGGTAGCACAGATACGCAGTATTTT. This codes for CASSDSAGGSTDTQYF.

The chain is built from TRBV10-3 and TRBJ2-1, with D possibly TRBD2 on 6 matching bases. CDR3 size: 15 residues. Per the germline V gene, CDR1 is ENHRY and CDR2 is SYGVKD. Trimming removed 2 bases at V and 7 bases at J, with 15 bases between. The CDR3 DNA follows: TGTGCCATCAGTGAGGAGGACAAGCGGGTGAATGAGCAGTTCTTC. Translation gives CAISEEDKRVNEQFF.

The V and J genes are TRBV6-4 and TRBJ2-1; 11 bases are shared with TRBD2. Germline V CDR1 and CDR2: MRHNA, SNTAGT. V was pared by 0 bases and J by 8 bases, with 6 bases of the junction left unmatched. This CDR3 region has 16 residues. CDR3: CASSDSSGGAWDEQFF. CDR3 nucleotides: TGTGCCAGCAGTGACTCTAGCGGGGGGGCCTGGGATGAGCAGTTCTTC.

The chain joins TRBV11-2 to TRBJ2-7, with D uncertain. CDR1 and CDR2 (germline): SGHAT, FQNNGV. V dropped 3 bases and J dropped 6 bases, with 9 bases sitting between them. The CDR3 is 12 residues long. CDR3 amino acids: CASSFTGGEQYF. In nucleotides, the CDR3 is TGTGCCAGCAGCTTTACCGGCGGCGAGCAGTACTTC.

This chain connects TRBV4-3 to TRBJ2-7; D is perhaps TRBD1 (6 bases). The ends were cut back, 0 bases at V and 3 bases at J, with 9 bases in the middle. There are 14 residues in the CDR3. The germline CDR1 and CDR2 sequences are LGHNA and YSLEER. The CDR3 DNA sequence: TGCGCCAGCAGCCAAGATAGGACAGACTACGAGCAGTACTTC. This codes for CASSQDRTDYEQYF.

The chain is built from TRBV4-1 and TRBJ2-1; TRBD2 aligns across 9 bases. This CDR3 region has 17 residues. The germline V gene encodes CDR1 MGHRA and CDR2 YSYEKL. V gave up 1 base and J gave up 3 bases; unmatched junction bases: 7. The CDR3, as DNA: TGCGCCAGCAGCCAAGCTCTCCAGCGGGGGGACTACAATGAGCAGTTCTTC. Translating gives CASSQALQRGDYNEQFF.

The chain carries TRBV27 and TRBJ2-1; 11 bases are a match to TRBD2. Germline loops: CDR1 MNHEY, CDR2 SMNVEV (reference sequence). The CDR3 is 14 amino acids. The trim removed 3 bases at V and 10 bases at J, leaving 5 bases unmatched. The CDR3 DNA reads TGTGCCAGCAGTTTCTCGAGACTAGCGGGAGAGCAGTTCTTC. Encoded protein: CASSFSRLAGEQFF.

The gene calls are TRBV18 and TRBJ2-1, with 11 bases lining up with TRBD2. The length of the CDR3 is 15 residues. V dropped 6 bases and J dropped 5; count of bases not matched to a gene: 6. Germline V lookup: CDR1 KGHSH, CDR2 LQKENI. The CDR3, as DNA: TGTGCCAGCTCCCGCGGGACTAGCGGTCACAATGAGCAGTTCTTC. Translation: CASSRGTSGHNEQFF.

This chain joins TRBV28 and TRBJ2-3, with 9 bases identical to TRBD2. The V and J ends lost 5 bases and 3 bases, in that order; junction bases with no gene match: 12. Germline V lookup: CDR1 MDHEN, CDR2 SYDVKM. The CDR3 sequence is 17 residues long. The CDR3 sequence is CASSGPGGLAGTDTQYF. The DNA of the CDR3 is TGTGCCAGCAGTGGGCCGGGCGGTCTAGCGGGGACAGATACGCAGTATTTT.

This rearrangement joins TRBV6-5 to TRBJ1-4; 8 bases match TRBD1. Germline lookup yields CDR1 MNHEY and CDR2 SVGAGI. The CDR3 is 14 amino acids. The ends lost 5 bases at V and 8 bases at J; junction bases unmatched: 7. The CDR3 protein is CASSRGQGYEKLFF. CDR3 DNA sequence: TGTGCCAGCAGTCGCGGACAGGGTTACGAAAAACTGTTTTTT.

The chain employs TRBV4-1 and TRBJ2-7, with TRBD2 matching 7 bases. CDR1 and CDR2 from the germline V gene are MGHRA and YSYEKL. This CDR3 comprises 15 residues. The J segment lost 0 bases and the V segment lost 1 base, leaving 3 bases of the junction unmatched. Here the CDR3 reads CASSQVGGGSYEQYF. CDR3 coding DNA: TGCGCCAGCAGCCAAGTTGGGGGGGGCTCCTACGAGCAGTACTTC.

This clone was counted between two and nine times. The genes are TRBV7-9 and TRBJ2-7; 10 bases align to TRBD1. The V gene's germline CDR1 is SEHNR and CDR2 FQNEAQ (reference sequence). The CDR3 consists of 16 residues. J lost 8 bases, V lost 4 bases, and 14 bases had no gene match. The CDR3 protein is CASSYLRTGGNVKQYF. CDR3 DNA: TGTGCCAGCAGCTACCTCCGGACAGGGGGGAACGTTAAGCAGTACTTC.

This clone appeared once. Different DNA sequences within this sample yield the same CDR3. The rearrangement joins TRBV6-4 to TRBJ2-2, with D perhaps matching TRBD2 (5 bases). This CDR3 region has 13 residues. Per the germline V gene, CDR1 is MRHNA and CDR2 is SNTAGT. The germline V and J ends were trimmed by 4 bases and 2 bases, with 5 bases remaining between them. The CDR3 sequence: CASSGTNTGELFF. DNA for the CDR3: TGTGCCAGCAGTGGGACTAACACCGGGGAGCTGTTTTTT.

The chain combines TRBV6-1 with TRBJ2-2; TRBD2 aligns across 11 bases. There are 16 residues in the CDR3. Germline lookup yields CDR1 MNHNS and CDR2 SASEGT. The junction had 5 bases not matched to a gene; V was cut back by 1 base and J by 7 bases. The DNA of the CDR3 is TGTGCCAGCAGTGAAGTTAGCGGGGGGGCCGTCGGGGAGCTGTTTTTT. It codes for CASSEVSGGAVGELFF.

This chain links TRBV28 with TRBJ1-1, with D uncertain. This CDR3 has 13 amino acids. The germline V gene has CDR1 MDHEN and CDR2 SYDVKM. V lost 5 bases to trimming and J lost 4 bases, with 11 bases between them. CDR3: CASSTTSGTEAFF. The CDR3 DNA is TGTGCCAGCAGTACGACCTCGGGCACTGAAGCTTTCTTT.

On this clone: Other DNA sequences in this specimen translate into the identical CDR3. The chain has TRBV2 and TRBJ2-7; D remains unclear. Trimming removed 5 bases at V and 1 base at J, with 3 bases between. Germline V gene data show CDR1 as SNHLY and CDR2 as FYNNEI. CDR3 length equals 11 residues. The CDR3 reads CASSPSYEQYF. As DNA, the CDR3 is TGTGCCAGCAGTCCTTCCTACGAGCAGTACTTC.

As regards this clone: The junction shows a germline mismatch at one end, possibly a read error. The chain has TRBV7-7 and TRBJ2-5; perhaps TRBD1 as D (5 bases). The CDR3 is made up of 17 amino acids. Per germline, CDR1 SSHAT and CDR2 FNYEAQ (reference sequence). In nucleotides, the CDR3 is TGTGCTAGCAGCTTAGTTCCCTTAGGGCAGGGCGGAGAGACCCAGTACTTC. This codes for CASSLVPLGQGGETQYF.

The chain uses TRBV27 and TRBJ1-1; TRBD1 matches 7 bases. This CDR3 spans 15 amino acids. In germline, CDR1 is MNHEY, CDR2 SMNVEV (reference sequence). The V segment lost 3 bases and the J segment 4 bases; nucleotides outside the gene matches: 8. The chain's CDR3 is CASSLWPRQGTEAFF. The CDR3 DNA follows: TGTGCCAGCAGTTTGTGGCCACGACAGGGCACTGAAGCTTTCTTT.

DNA of the CDR3: TGTGCCAGCAGTTTGACTTCCGGGACAAACTTCCCCGGGGAGCTGTTTTTT. Translating gives CASSLTSGTNFPGELFF. This chain links TRBV28 with TRBJ2-2, with D possibly being TRBD1 (6 bases). The ends were cut back, 3 bases at V and 6 bases at J, with 20 bases in the middle. This CDR3 is 17 amino acids long. The germline CDR1 and CDR2 sequences are MDHEN and SYDVKM.

This rearrangement joins TRBV28 to TRBJ1-2; TRBD1 aligns across 8 bases. Germline CDR1 and CDR2: MDHEN and SYDVKM. The V and J ends lost 5 bases and 6 bases, in that order; junction bases with no gene match: 5. CDR3 length: 13 amino acids. CDR3 in DNA: TGTGCCAGCAGTAAGACAGGGGTGGATGGCTACACCTTC. It codes for CASSKTGVDGYTF.

This chain uses TRBV27 with TRBJ2-7; D may be TRBD1 (5 bases). Germline V gives CDR1 MNHEY, CDR2 SMNVEV (reference sequence). This CDR3 comprises 13 residues. Between the trimmed V and J ends, which lost 6 bases and 5 bases, there was a span of 14 bases. As DNA, the CDR3 is TGTGCCAGCAGATCCCTTGGGGCGGACGAGCAGTACTTC. This sequence encodes CASRSLGADEQYF.

CDR3 sequence reads: CASSAGDTGELFF. Written as DNA, the CDR3 is TGTGCCAGCAGTGCGGGAGACACCGGGGAGCTGTTTTTT. This chain connects TRBV6-4 to TRBJ2-2, with a possible D match to TRBD2 (6 bases). The CDR3 extends over 13 amino acids. Germline CDR1 is MRHNA and CDR2 is SNTAGT. Trimming shortened V by 4 bases and J by 3 bases, and 6 bases separated the two germline ends.

The rearrangement uses TRBV6-1 and TRBJ1-2; D is unresolved. Trimming pared 8 bases from V and 9 bases from J, leaving 16 bases between. Germline V gene data show CDR1 as MNHNS and CDR2 as SASEGT. The CDR3 spans 12 residues. CDR3 in amino acids: CASDFGEISYTF. Here the CDR3 DNA reads TGTGCCAGCGATTTCGGAGAAATTAGCTACACCTTC.

To note about this clone: Other DNA sequences from this sample encode an identical CDR3 as well. This CDR3 is CAISESEGSGANVLTF. DNA for the CDR3: TGTGCCATCAGTGAGTCAGAGGGCTCTGGGGCCAACGTCCTGACTTTC. The chain employs TRBV10-3 and TRBJ2-6, with D possibly TRBD2 on 5 matching bases. Per germline, CDR1 ENHRY and CDR2 SYGVKD. V shed 0 bases and J shed 0 bases, with 6 bases lying between them. The length of the CDR3 is 16 residues.